This TCR beta chain is from a study of T cells in localized non-small cell lung cancer. Study-wide results and caveats: Higher blood T cell density tracked longer overall survival.

The data were produced by immunoSEQ multiplex PCR, yet TCRdb's version contains in-frame clones alone and is incomplete. The table lists around 92,000 clones, approximately 91% of them singletons. Concerning this clone: Its antigen is unidentified.

Germline-derived CDR1 and CDR2 are SEHNR and FQNEAQ (reference sequence). V dropped 5 bases and J dropped 5; count of bases not matched to a gene: 9. CDR3 length: 15 residues. The source of this sequence is a woman aged 35 to 75 with stage II squamous cell lung carcinoma. The sample in question was PBMCs, obtained before any cancer treatment. V and J are TRBV7-9 and TRBJ2-1; 7 positions agree with TRBD2. The DNA of the CDR3 is TGTGCCAGCAGCCCTGGAGGAGCGGGGAACAATGAGCAGTTCTTC. Its protein product is CASSPGGAGNNEQFF.